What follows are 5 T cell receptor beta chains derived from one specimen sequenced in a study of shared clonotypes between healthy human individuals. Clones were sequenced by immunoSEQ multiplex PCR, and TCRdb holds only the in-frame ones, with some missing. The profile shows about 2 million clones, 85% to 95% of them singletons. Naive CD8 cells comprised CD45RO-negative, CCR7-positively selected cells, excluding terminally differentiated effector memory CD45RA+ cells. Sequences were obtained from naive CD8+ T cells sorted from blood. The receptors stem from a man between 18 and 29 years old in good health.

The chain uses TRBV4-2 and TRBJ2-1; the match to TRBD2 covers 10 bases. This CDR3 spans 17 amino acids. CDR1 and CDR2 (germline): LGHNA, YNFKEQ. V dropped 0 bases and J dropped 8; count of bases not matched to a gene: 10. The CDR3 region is CASSQEWLAGEGDEQFF. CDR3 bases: TGTGCCAGCAGCCAAGAGTGGCTAGCGGGGGAGGGCGATGAGCAGTTCTTC.

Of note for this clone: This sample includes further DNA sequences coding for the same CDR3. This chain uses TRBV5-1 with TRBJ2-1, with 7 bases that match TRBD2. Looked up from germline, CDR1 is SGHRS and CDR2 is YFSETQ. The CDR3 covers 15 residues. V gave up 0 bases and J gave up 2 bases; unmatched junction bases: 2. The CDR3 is CASSLAGGTYNEQFF. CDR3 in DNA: TGCGCCAGCAGCTTGGCGGGGGGTACCTACAATGAGCAGTTCTTC.

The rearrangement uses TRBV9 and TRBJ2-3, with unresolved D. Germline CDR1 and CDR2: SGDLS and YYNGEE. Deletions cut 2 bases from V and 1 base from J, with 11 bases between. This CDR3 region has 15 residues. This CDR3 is CASSVQVEGTDTQYF. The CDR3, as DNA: TGTGCCAGCAGCGTCCAGGTTGAGGGCACAGATACGCAGTATTTT.

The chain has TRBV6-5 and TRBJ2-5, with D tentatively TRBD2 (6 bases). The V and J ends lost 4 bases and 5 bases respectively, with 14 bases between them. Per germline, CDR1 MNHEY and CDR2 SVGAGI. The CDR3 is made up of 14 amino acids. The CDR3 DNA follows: TGTGCCAGCAGTTTCGCGACTAGTTACGAGACCCAGTACTTC. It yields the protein CASSFATSYETQYF.

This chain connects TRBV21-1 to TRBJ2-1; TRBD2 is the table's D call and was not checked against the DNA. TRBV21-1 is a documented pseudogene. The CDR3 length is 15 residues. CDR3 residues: CASSKAVRRDNEQFF. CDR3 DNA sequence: TGTGCCAGCAGCAAAGCGGTCCGTCGGGACAATGAGCAGTTCTTC.